Shown below are 30 T cell receptor beta chains from a single sample sequenced in a study of human T cells and chemical hapten exposure. Each CDR3 protein is one row after TCRdb ran MiXCR on the RACE reads. Of 100,000 to 150,000 distinct CDR3 sequences listed, around 11% are singletons. Indicated time point: patch test 3, about 24 weeks after DPC sensitization. The treatment is: therapeutic diphenylcyclopropenone sensitization with weekly scalp DPC. The sequencing here drew on whole blood, taken in connection with sensitization to the hapten diphenylcyclopropenone (DPC). These receptors originate from a woman aged 50 to 60 with alopecia areata. Some clones in this sample may be carry-over from other donors' samples.

The sample holds many counts of this clonotype. The V gene is TRBV24-1, the J gene TRBJ2-2; D is undetermined. Germline CDR1 reads KGHDR; CDR2 reads SFDVKD. The CDR3 loop spans 14 amino acids. The V end was cut by 3 bases, the J end by 4 bases, with 8 bases between. The CDR3 DNA reads TGTGCCACCAGTGATCCCACTCTCACCGGGGAGCTGTTTTTT. Translation gives CATSDPTLTGELFF.

This clonotype was observed at least ten times. The rearrangement joins TRBV12-3 or TRBV12-4 to TRBJ2-3; D is unresolved. The CDR3 contains 11 residues. V was cut by 2 bases and J by 10 bases, with 7 bases left in between. CDR3 protein: CASSLNTPQYF. CDR3 bases: TGTGCCAGCAGTTTAAACACGCCGCAGTATTTT.

J is TRBJ2-7 and V is TRBV10-3; 7 nucleotides agree with TRBD1. CDR1 and CDR2 (germline): ENHRY, SYGVKD. The V gene end was trimmed by 11 bases and the J gene end by 6 bases; junction bases not matched to a gene: 16. The CDR3 length is 14 residues. Written as DNA, the CDR3 is TGTGCCCTTCGACCCGGGACAGACCCACTCGAGCAGTACTTC. Its protein product is CALRPGTDPLEQYF.

This clonotype was seen at least ten times. The V and J genes are TRBV28 and TRBJ2-7; D may be TRBD1 or TRBD2 (5 bases each). This CDR3 comprises 15 residues. The germline CDR1 and CDR2 sequences are MDHEN and SYDVKM. V was trimmed by 5 bases and J by 6 bases, leaving 20 bases between them. This CDR3 reads CASSGQRGLKREQYF. The CDR3 DNA reads as TGTGCCAGCAGTGGACAAAGAGGGCTAAAACGCGAGCAGTACTTC.

The genes are TRBV12-3 or TRBV12-4 and TRBJ2-3, with a weak D call TRBD2 (6 bases). Trimming took off 7 bases at V and 8 bases at J, with 22 bases between the two ends. This CDR3 spans 15 amino acids. The CDR3, as DNA: TGTGCCAGCACACCCATGGGGGAGGCGTCTGCTACGCAGTATTTT. This translates into CASTPMGEASATQYF.

This clonotype has a handful of counts. The chain joins TRBV7-9 to TRBJ1-4; 8 bases align to TRBD1. Germline V gene data show CDR1 as SEHNR and CDR2 as FQNEAQ (reference sequence). This CDR3 has 18 residues. The V gene end was trimmed by 3 bases and the J gene end by 0 bases; junction bases not matched to a gene: 9. CDR3 loop: CASSFWPGGTATNEKLFF. The CDR3 DNA reads as TGTGCCAGCAGCTTTTGGCCAGGGGGCACTGCAACTAATGAAAAACTGTTTTTT.

This clonotype was observed a handful of times. The chain links TRBV29-1 to TRBJ2-6; the D gene is possibly TRBD2 (5 bases). Trimming removed 4 bases at V and 4 bases at J, with 11 bases between. Germline assignment: CDR1 SQVTM and CDR2 ANQGSEA. The CDR3 length is 14 residues. The CDR3 is CSVGEGFGANVLTF. CDR3 sequence (DNA): TGCAGCGTTGGTGAGGGATTCGGGGCCAACGTCCTGACTTTC.

The CDR3 DNA is TGCAGTGCTGCGACGGCTATTAATGAAAAACTGTTTTTT. It is translated as CSAATAINEKLFF. The chain links TRBV20-1 to TRBJ1-4; no clear D gene. Deletions cut 5 bases from V and 4 bases from J, with 11 bases between. Germline V gene lookup returns CDR1 DFQATT and CDR2 SNEGSKA (reference sequence). This CDR3 comprises 13 residues.

The genes are TRBV4-2 and TRBJ2-3, with 14 bases aligning to TRBD2. Trimming at V came to 4 bases and at J to 5 bases, leaving 5 bases not matched to a gene. This CDR3 spans 16 amino acids. In germline, CDR1 is LGHNA, CDR2 YNFKEQ. The CDR3: CASSPPGLAGVDTQYF. The CDR3 bases are TGTGCCAGCAGCCCACCGGGACTAGCGGGAGTAGATACGCAGTATTTT.

The chain carries TRBV7-3 and TRBJ2-1, with D perhaps TRBD1 (6 bases). V shed 5 bases and J shed 6 bases, with 20 bases lying between them. Germline V CDR1 and CDR2: SGHTA, FQGTGA. CDR3 size: 16 residues. This chain's CDR3 is CASSPLVGASVNEQFF. In DNA form, the CDR3 reads TGTGCCAGCAGCCCTCTTGTGGGGGCTTCGGTCAATGAGCAGTTCTTC.

J is TRBJ2-7 and V is TRBV6-5; 9 nucleotides agree with TRBD1. This CDR3 comprises 13 residues. V lost 4 bases and J lost 4; bases outside the gene matches: 2. Germline values: CDR1 MNHEY, CDR2 SVGAGI. The DNA of the CDR3 is TGTGCCAGCAGTTCACAGGGGGCTTACGAGCAGTACTTC. Translated: CASSSQGAYEQYF.

The V gene is TRBV12-3 or TRBV12-4, the J gene TRBJ2-3, with D perhaps matching TRBD2 (5 bases). The CDR3 sequence is 12 residues long. V lost 7 bases and J 6 bases, leaving 11 bases between the germline ends. CDR3 in DNA: TGTGCCAGCAAGGGAGACGGGGATACGCAGTATTTT. Protein: CASKGDGDTQYF.

On this clonotype: This clone may be a read error of a much larger clone one base away. The chain links TRBV9 to TRBJ1-6, with D uncertain. The CDR3 sequence is 15 residues long. Germline CDR1 is SGDLS and CDR2 is YYNGEE. CDR3 protein: CASSVGQAINSPLYF. In DNA form, the CDR3 reads TGTGCCAGCAGCGTAGGGCAGGCGATTAATTCACCCCTCTACTTT.

In this sample, this clonotype turned up a few times. The chain carries TRBV18 and TRBJ1-1; no firm D call. V was pared by 2 bases and J by 6 bases, with 10 bases between. Germline V gene data show CDR1 as KGHSH and CDR2 as LQKENI. The length of the CDR3 is 13 residues. CDR3 DNA sequence: TGTGCCAGCTCACCAGGGAGATTCGCTGAAGCTTTCTTT. Translating gives CASSPGRFAEAFF.

This chain uses TRBV7-2 with TRBJ1-2, with 7 positions matching TRBD1. This CDR3 is 13 amino acids long. The germline V gene encodes CDR1 SGHTA and CDR2 FQGNSA. V lost 5 bases to trimming and J lost 13 bases; unmatched junction nucleotides: 13. CDR3 DNA: TGTGCCAGCAGCCTCGACAGGGCTCGGCATATCACCTTC. It codes for CASSLDRARHITF.

This clonotype was seen a handful of times. The chain is built from TRBV5-1 and TRBJ2-5; 8 bases match TRBD2. The CDR3 is 17 amino acids. Per the germline V gene, CDR1 is SGHRS and CDR2 is YFSETQ. V lost 0 bases and J lost 1; bases outside the gene matches: 8. Here the CDR3 reads CASSLEGSGTTQETQYF. The CDR3 bases are TGCGCCAGCAGCTTGGAGGGTAGCGGGACAACCCAAGAGACCCAGTACTTC.

This clonotype showed up just once. The V and J genes are TRBV6-2 or TRBV6-3 and TRBJ2-7; no firm D call. Trimming pared 2 bases from V and 3 bases from J, leaving 8 bases between. CDR3 size: 13 residues. Germline V CDR1 and CDR2: MNHEY, SVGEGT. CDR3 DNA sequence: TGTGCCAGCAGTTACACGGGCGACTACGAGCAGTACTTC. Protein sequence: CASSYTGDYEQYF.

This clonotype was observed a few times. The chain is built from TRBV12-3 or TRBV12-4 and TRBJ1-3; D not certain. The CDR3 is 15 amino acids. The germline V and J ends were trimmed by 2 bases and 2 bases, with 10 bases remaining between them. The CDR3, as DNA: TGTGCCAGCAGTTTAAAGGGAACCCCTGGAAACACCATATATTTT. Translated: CASSLKGTPGNTIYF.

There are many counts of this clonotype. The chain joins TRBV4-3 to TRBJ2-3; 7 positions agree with TRBD2. Trimming cost V 0 bases and J 4 bases; bases outside gene matches: 16. The CDR3 covers 19 residues. Germline loops: CDR1 LGHNA, CDR2 YSLEER. For the CDR3, the DNA is TGCGCCAGCAGCCAAGATCGGGATGTGGCGGGAGTAGGCCCAGATACGCAGTATTTT. It specifies CASSQDRDVAGVGPDTQYF.

The chain links TRBV15 to TRBJ2-2; TRBD2 aligns across 14 bases. With V trimmed by 1 base and J by 6 bases, 13 bases remained unmatched. The V gene's germline CDR1 is LNHNV and CDR2 YYDKDF (reference sequence). The CDR3 runs 20 residues. The DNA of the CDR3 is TGTGCCACCAGCAGAGTTGAGGGACTAGCGGGAGTTTGGCCTCCCGGGGAGCTGTTTTTT. It codes for CATSRVEGLAGVWPPGELFF.

This clonotype appeared a few times. The chain combines TRBV12-3 or TRBV12-4 with TRBJ2-2, with D perhaps matching TRBD1 or TRBD2 (5 bases each). This CDR3 is built from 15 residues. Trimming cost V 3 bases and J 3 bases, with 11 bases left between them. This chain's CDR3 is CASSFRGTDTGELFF. CDR3 nucleotides: TGTGCCAGCAGTTTTCGAGGGACGGACACCGGGGAGCTGTTTTTT.

In this sample, this clonotype turned up many times. The rearrangement uses TRBV29-1 and TRBJ1-4; 7 positions match TRBD1. CDR1 is SQVTM, CDR2 ANQGSEA, per germline. V lost 5 bases and J lost 0; bases outside the gene matches: 3. The CDR3 is 14 residues long. The CDR3, as DNA: TGCAGCGTTAGGGGGCATGCAACTAATGAAAAACTGTTTTTT. Translation: CSVRGHATNEKLFF.

This clonotype has more than one count but fewer than ten. The chain employs TRBV6-1 and TRBJ2-1; 9 bases map to TRBD2. This CDR3 spans 14 amino acids. Germline V gene data show CDR1 as MNHNS and CDR2 as SASEGT. V lost 6 bases, J lost 10 bases, and 10 bases stayed unmatched. The CDR3, as DNA: TGTGCCAGCAGCGCGGGGGGGCTCTCTGGGGAGCAGTTCTTC. Translating gives CASSAGGLSGEQFF.

This clonotype was found a few times. J is TRBJ2-4 and V is TRBV7-9; possible D gene TRBD1, 6 bases. The V gene lost 1 base and the J gene lost 5 bases, with 12 bases spanning the gap. The CDR3 runs to 15 residues. The V gene's germline CDR1 is SEHNR and CDR2 FQNEAQ (reference sequence). CDR3 loop: CASSLVGDIENIQYF. CDR3 DNA sequence: TGTGCCAGCAGCTTAGTTGGGGACATCGAAAACATTCAGTACTTC.

The rearrangement links TRBV27 to TRBJ2-5; D not certain. The CDR3 covers 14 residues. Germline V lookup: CDR1 MNHEY, CDR2 SMNVEV (reference sequence). V lost 5 bases and J lost 1, with 11 bases in between. Here the CDR3 DNA reads TGTGCCAGCAGTCCCACTGTTGGCCAAGAGACCCAGTACTTC. Amino acids: CASSPTVGQETQYF.

The V call is TRBV5-1, the J call TRBJ2-5, with 11 bases identical to TRBD2. The germline gives CDR1 SGHRS, CDR2 YFSETQ. Germline trimming cut 1 base from V and 0 bases from J; bases unmatched to any gene: 2. This CDR3 has 16 amino acids. The CDR3 DNA sequence: TGCGCCAGCAGCTTGACGACTAGCGGGGACCAAGAGACCCAGTACTTC. This translates into CASSLTTSGDQETQYF.

V and J are TRBV23-1 and TRBJ2-3; the D is unclear. TRBV23-1 is flagged as an ORF with uncertain function. This CDR3 is 14 amino acids long. Trimming shortened V by 2 bases and J by 2 bases, and 8 bases separated the two germline ends. The CDR3 sequence: CASSQLGSTDTQYF. Written as DNA, the CDR3 is TGCGCCAGCAGTCAACTGGGGTCCACAGATACGCAGTATTTT.

The chain recombines TRBV24-1 with TRBJ2-1; no reliable D call. CDR1 and CDR2 (germline): KGHDR, SFDVKD. V was clipped by 3 bases and J by 15 bases, with 11 bases between them. This CDR3 has 11 amino acids. CDR3 loop: CATSDIGPLFF. The CDR3 DNA sequence: TGTGCCACCAGTGATATAGGACCCTTGTTCTTC.

This clonotype was found a few times. CDR3 sequence reads: CASSARPATNEKLFF. CDR3 nucleotides: TGTGCCAGCAGCGCCCGGCCGGCAACTAATGAAAAACTGTTTTTT. This chain links TRBV9 with TRBJ1-4; D unresolved. The CDR3 consists of 15 residues. Trimming took off 3 bases at V and 0 bases at J, with 9 bases between the two ends. Germline CDR1 SGDLS, CDR2 YYNGEE.

In this sample, this clonotype turned up a few times. The chain recombines TRBV27 with TRBJ1-1; D gene uncertain. CDR3 size: 13 residues. V lost 5 bases to trimming and J lost 4 bases, with 11 bases between them. The germline gives CDR1 MNHEY, CDR2 SMNVEV (reference sequence). The CDR3 loop reads CASSVGRSTEAFF. The DNA for the CDR3 is TGTGCCAGCAGTGTCGGACGGAGCACTGAAGCTTTCTTT.